The 9 T cell receptor beta chains below were found in one sample sequenced in a study of cytomegalovirus exposure and HLA in healthy donors. Vbeta (60) and Jbeta (13) primers were used in the PCR. TCRdb's table, derived via immunoSEQ multiplex PCR, lists solely in-frame clones and lacks some. Of 150,000 or so clones detected, about 65% appear once; the ten largest clones hold approximately 1.5%. The sequencing input was PBMCs. The receptor set was obtained from a girl between 5 and 17 years old in good health and CMV-seronegative.

The chain links TRBV5-5 to TRBJ1-2; 10 positions match TRBD1. The length of the CDR3 is 14 residues. From germline, CDR1 is SGHKS and CDR2 YYEKEE (reference sequence). Losses at the gene ends were 4 bases for V and 3 bases for J; bases not matched to a gene: 3. The CDR3 nucleotides read TGTGCCAGCAGCCGGGGGACAGGGGACTATGGCTACACCTTC. This translates into CASSRGTGDYGYTF.

The chain uses TRBV7-2 and TRBJ1-4, with a tentative D call TRBD1 (5 bases). CDR3 length equals 15 residues. Trimming removed 1 base at V and 10 bases at J, with 16 bases between. Germline CDR1 is SGHTA and CDR2 is FQGNSA. Here the CDR3 DNA reads TGTGCCAGCAGCTTAGGGGGGGATGAGGCGGGAAAACTGTTTTTT. Its translation is CASSLGGDEAGKLFF.

This sequence joins TRBV2 and TRBJ1-1, with D tentatively TRBD1 (6 bases). CDR1 is SNHLY and CDR2 is FYNNEI in the germline V gene. V was shortened by 3 bases and J by 4 bases, with 9 bases between the two germline ends. The CDR3 length is 13 residues. CDR3 sequence reads: CASSDRGFTEAFF. The CDR3 coding sequence is TGTGCCAGCAGTGACAGGGGATTCACTGAAGCTTTCTTT.

The rearrangement joins TRBV27 to TRBJ1-5; possible D gene TRBD1, 6 bases. The V gene lost 5 bases and the J gene lost 0 bases, with 20 bases spanning the gap. The CDR3 length is 18 residues. Germline loops: CDR1 MNHEY, CDR2 SMNVEV (reference sequence). This CDR3 is CASSPWDTLRYSNQPQHF. The CDR3 DNA follows: TGTGCCAGCAGTCCTTGGGACACCCTTCGATATAGCAATCAGCCCCAGCATTTT.

This chain links TRBV5-6 with TRBJ2-7; 10 bases are shared with TRBD1. V shed 8 bases, J shed 6 bases, and the junction held 8 bases outside the gene matches. The CDR3 runs to 13 residues. CDR1 and CDR2 (germline): SGHDT, YYEEEE. As DNA, the CDR3 is TGTGCCAGTTCCGGGACAGGGGTTGTCGAGCAGTACTTC. Translated, it gives CASSGTGVVEQYF.

This sequence joins TRBV27 and TRBJ2-6, with unresolved D. V was clipped by 3 bases and J by 0 bases, with 3 bases between them. Germline assignment: CDR1 MNHEY and CDR2 SMNVEV (reference sequence). The CDR3 is 14 residues long. CDR3 amino acids: CASSFNSGANVLTF. As DNA, the CDR3 is TGTGCCAGCAGTTTCAACTCTGGGGCCAACGTCCTGACTTTC.

This clone was found a few times. The genes are TRBV2 and TRBJ2-7; 8 positions match TRBD1. With 8 bases clipped from V and 5 bases from J, the junction kept 8 bases outside the gene matches. The CDR3 has 13 residues. Germline assignment: CDR1 SNHLY and CDR2 FYNNEI. CDR3 amino acids: CASRRTGPDEQYF. CDR3 bases: TGTGCCAGCCGGCGGACAGGGCCGGACGAGCAGTACTTC.

This clone has only one observation. V usage is TRBV2 and J usage is TRBJ1-2, with 9 bases identical to TRBD1. CDR3 length: 15 amino acids. Looked up from germline, CDR1 is SNHLY and CDR2 is FYNNEI. V dropped 6 bases and J dropped 0; count of bases not matched to a gene: 5. The DNA of the CDR3 is TGTGCCAGCAGGCAAGGACAGGGGTCTAACTATGGCTACACCTTC. Translating gives CASRQGQGSNYGYTF.

The CDR3 DNA is TGCAGCGTTGAGGCAGGGGGCGGCGGCACTGAAGCTTTCTTT. It specifies CSVEAGGGGTEAFF. The rearrangement joins TRBV29-1 to TRBJ1-1; 8 bases match TRBD1. V gave up 3 bases and J gave up 4 bases; unmatched junction bases: 7. Germline lookup yields CDR1 SQVTM and CDR2 ANQGSEA. This CDR3 has 14 amino acids.